These 21 T cell receptor beta chains originate from one sample sequenced in a study of T cells in Graves' hyperthyroidism and ophthalmopathy. Using RNA transcripts as the source, TCR beta CDR3 regions were amplified. The TCR CDR3 first-round RT-PCR relied on the HTBI primer set. TCRdb re-called the multiplex PCR reads with MiXCR, one entry per CDR3 protein. The sample comprises 400,000 to 500,000 distinct CDR3 sequences, about 13% of which are singletons, and about 5% rests with the top ten. Input material: blood. The origin of the receptors is a woman between 18 and 29 years old with Graves' hyperthyroidism.

This clonotype was seen ten or more times. The chain links TRBV28 to TRBJ2-1; 9 nucleotides agree with TRBD2. V trimming: 5 bases; J trimming: 6 bases; junction bases outside the gene matches: 8. The length of the CDR3 is 15 residues. The germline gives CDR1 MDHEN, CDR2 SYDVKM. The CDR3, as DNA: TGTGCCAGCAGTAGGGCGGGAGGGCCAGTCAATGAGCAGTTCTTC. As protein: CASSRAGGPVNEQFF.

This chain connects TRBV19 to TRBJ1-1, with D possibly being TRBD1 (5 bases). Trimming took off 3 bases at V and 0 bases at J, with 8 bases between the two ends. The CDR3 is 14 amino acids. In germline, CDR1 is LNHDA, CDR2 SQIVND (reference sequence). In DNA, the CDR3 is TGTGCCAGTAGTATCGACAGCATGAACACTGAAGCTTTCTTT. Protein product: CASSIDSMNTEAFF.

Ten or more counts support this clonotype. This chain connects TRBV5-6 to TRBJ1-1; D is uncertain. The V gene lost 4 bases and the J gene lost 5 bases, with 12 bases spanning the gap. Germline CDR1 reads SGHDT; CDR2 reads YYEEEE. The CDR3 consists of 13 residues. CDR3 sequence (DNA): TGTGCCAGCAGCAAGCTGTCGTTGACTGAAGCTTTCTTT. It encodes CASSKLSLTEAFF.

In this sample, this clonotype turned up a few times. The V gene is TRBV19, the J gene TRBJ1-4; TRBD1 is a possible D gene (5 bases). Germline CDR1 is LNHDA and CDR2 is SQIVND (reference sequence). The CDR3 contains 12 residues. Trimming took off 0 bases at V and 15 bases at J, with 11 bases between the two ends. The CDR3 DNA sequence: TGTGCCAGTAGTATAGATGCGGGACCGGTGTTTTTT. This gives the protein CASSIDAGPVFF.

This clonotype was seen repeatedly, ten times or more. J is TRBJ2-3 and V is TRBV30, with 13 bases matching TRBD2. Germline V CDR1 and CDR2: GTSNPN, SVGIG (reference sequence). The CDR3 has 15 residues. The V gene end was trimmed by 2 bases and the J gene end by 4 bases; junction bases not matched to a gene: 3. The CDR3 nucleotides are TGTGCCTGGAGTTGGACTAGCGGGAGTTCAGATACGCAGTATTTT. It encodes CAWSWTSGSSDTQYF.

This clonotype was observed at least ten times. The V gene is TRBV4-2, the J gene TRBJ2-3, with 10 bases aligning to TRBD2. The CDR3 length is 20 residues. After removal of 0 bases from V and 4 bases from J, the junction contained 16 bases not matched to a gene. Germline V CDR1 and CDR2: LGHNA, YNFKEQ. The CDR3 sequence is CASSQETQIGAGGVADTQYF. DNA of the CDR3: TGTGCCAGCAGCCAAGAAACCCAAATAGGAGCGGGAGGGGTGGCAGATACGCAGTATTTT.

This chain uses TRBV20-1 with TRBJ2-7; weak D call: TRBD1 (6 bases). The V gene lost 5 bases and the J gene lost 0 bases, with 8 bases spanning the gap. The CDR3 length is 12 residues. Germline V lookup: CDR1 DFQATT, CDR2 SNEGSKA (reference sequence). The DNA for the CDR3 is TGCAGTGCTGGACAGAGCTCCTACGAGCAGTACTTC. This sequence encodes CSAGQSSYEQYF.

Concerning this clonotype itself: With a much larger clone just one base away, this may be a read error. The genes are TRBV13 and TRBJ2-1; D unclear. The V end lost 0 bases, the J end lost 5 bases, and 11 bases lay between the germline ends. CDR3 length equals 15 residues. The germline V gene encodes CDR1 PRHDT and CDR2 FYEKMQ (reference sequence). This CDR3 reads CASSLGPSIDNEQFF. The CDR3 DNA reads TGTGCCAGCAGCTTAGGCCCAAGTATCGACAATGAGCAGTTCTTC. Full variable domain (missing parts from reference TRBV13 and TRBJ2-1): AAGVIQSPRHLIKEKRETATLKCYPIPRHDTVYWYQQGPGQDPQFLISFYEKMQSDKGSIPDRFSAQQFSDYHSELNMSSLELGDSALYFCASSLGPSIDNEQFFGPGTRLTVL.

This clonotype was seen a few times. The V gene is TRBV9, the J gene TRBJ1-2; D is perhaps TRBD1 (6 bases). The V end was cut by 0 bases, the J end by 2 bases, with 11 bases between. The germline gives CDR1 SGDLS, CDR2 YYNGEE. The CDR3 runs to 15 residues. CDR3 DNA sequence: TGTGCCAGCAGCGTAGTCACAGGGAAGAACTATGGCTACACCTTC. Translating it yields CASSVVTGKNYGYTF.

Only a few counts were recorded for this clonotype. V gene TRBV7-8 combines with J gene TRBJ1-3; TRBD1 agrees at 9 bases. J lost 1 base, V lost 4 bases, and 2 bases had no gene match. Germline values: CDR1 SGHVS, CDR2 FQNEAQ. This CDR3 has 15 residues. The CDR3 sequence: CASSSGTGSGNTIYF. The CDR3 DNA reads as TGTGCCAGCAGCTCAGGGACAGGGTCTGGAAACACCATATATTTT.

This clonotype was observed many times. The chain links TRBV7-9 to TRBJ2-3; D possibly corresponds to TRBD1 (6 bases). The CDR3 contains 19 residues. Per germline, CDR1 SEHNR and CDR2 FQNEAQ (reference sequence). Trimming left V 2 bases short and J 1 base short, with 22 bases between. CDR3 in amino acids: CASSLPSASRGLRTDTQYF. The CDR3 region has the DNA TGTGCCAGCAGCTTACCATCCGCCTCCAGGGGCCTCCGCACAGATACGCAGTATTTT.

This clonotype has a count of ten or more. The chain links TRBV7-3 to TRBJ2-7; 7 bases fit TRBD1. Germline CDR1 is SGHTA and CDR2 is FQGTGA. The CDR3 extends over 14 amino acids. Germline trimming cut 0 bases from V and 2 bases from J; bases unmatched to any gene: 1. The CDR3 protein is CASSLTGQTYEQYF. In DNA form, the CDR3 reads TGTGCCAGCAGCTTAACGGGACAGACCTACGAGCAGTACTTC.

This clonotype was seen more than once but under ten times. The chain links TRBV5-1 to TRBJ2-5; D unclear. The germline V gene encodes CDR1 SGHRS and CDR2 YFSETQ. The CDR3 extends over 15 amino acids. The ends were cut back, 1 base at V and 1 base at J, with 11 bases in the middle. Written as DNA, the CDR3 is TGCGCCAGCAGCTTGAACGGTCATCTCCAAGAGACCCAGTACTTC. It specifies CASSLNGHLQETQYF.

This clonotype has at least ten counts. The chain employs TRBV12-3 or TRBV12-4 and TRBJ2-1; 11 nucleotides agree with TRBD2. V lost 3 bases and J lost 6; bases outside the gene matches: 1. This CDR3 comprises 14 residues. In DNA, the CDR3 is TGTGCCAGCAGTTTTGGGACTAGCGGCAATGAGCAGTTCTTC. Translated, it gives CASSFGTSGNEQFF.

This clonotype was observed many times. V and J are TRBV29-1 and TRBJ1-2; 10 positions agree with TRBD1. From germline, CDR1 is SQVTM and CDR2 ANQGSEA. V lost 1 base to trimming and J lost 7 bases; unmatched junction nucleotides: 6. This CDR3 has 14 residues. The CDR3 DNA is TGCAGCGTTGAAGGAACCGGGACAGGGGTTGGCTACACCTTC. Its protein product is CSVEGTGTGVGYTF.

The rearrangement uses TRBV20-1 and TRBJ2-7; 12 bases line up with TRBD1. Per the germline V gene, CDR1 is DFQATT and CDR2 is SNEGSKA (reference sequence). This CDR3 comprises 14 residues. Trimming removed 6 bases from V and 5 bases from J; junction bases left unmatched: 8. The CDR3 nucleotides read TGCAGTGCATTTTGGGACAGGGGGCTAGACGAGCAGTACTTC. This sequence encodes CSAFWDRGLDEQYF.

This clonotype was counted at least ten times. J is TRBJ2-5 and V is TRBV27, with D hard to call. Germline assignment: CDR1 MNHEY and CDR2 SMNVEV (reference sequence). Trimming pared 3 bases from V and 7 bases from J, leaving 21 bases between. This CDR3 comprises 16 residues. The CDR3: CASSFTADLYAGTQYF. The CDR3 nucleotides are TGTGCCAGCAGTTTCACGGCAGATCTGTATGCCGGGACCCAGTACTTC.

This clonotype was detected ten times or more. The V and J genes are TRBV4-2 and TRBJ2-1; 8 bases align to TRBD2. The trim removed 0 bases at V and 5 bases at J, leaving 9 bases unmatched. This CDR3 has 17 amino acids. Per the germline V gene, CDR1 is LGHNA and CDR2 is YNFKEQ. The CDR3 region is CASSQDRNSGADNEQFF. The CDR3 coding sequence is TGTGCCAGCAGCCAAGATAGAAATAGCGGGGCGGACAATGAGCAGTTCTTC.

This clonotype was picked up many times. V is TRBV5-6 and J is TRBJ2-1, with D possibly matching TRBD2 (6 bases). Germline CDR1 reads SGHDT; CDR2 reads YYEEEE. The CDR3 totals 15 residues. With 4 bases removed from V and 6 bases from J, the gap between germline ends came to 17 bases. CDR3 amino acids: CASSLDSRAGNEQFF. In DNA form, the CDR3 reads TGTGCCAGCAGCCTCGATTCCCGAGCGGGCAATGAGCAGTTCTTC.

This clonotype was counted ten times or more. The chain is built from TRBV13 and TRBJ2-7; D is unresolved. Germline V gives CDR1 PRHDT, CDR2 FYEKMQ (reference sequence). The V end lost 5 bases, the J end lost 4 bases, and 15 bases lay between the germline ends. The CDR3 has 14 residues. Written as DNA, the CDR3 is TGTGCCAGCAGCGCCGGACGAAGAATATACGAGCAGTACTTC. The encoded protein is CASSAGRRIYEQYF.

In its sample, this clonotype was seen many times. The chain employs TRBV27 and TRBJ2-5; D gene uncertain. The CDR3 is 17 amino acids. Germline CDR1 MNHEY, CDR2 SMNVEV (reference sequence). Trimming took off 5 bases at V and 5 bases at J, with 24 bases between the two ends. DNA for the CDR3: TGTGCCAGCAGTCCTCAATTCCAGGAACTCCTGGGGGAGACCCAGTACTTC. It encodes CASSPQFQELLGETQYF.